This T cell receptor beta chain was found in a study of regulatory T cells in long-lasting Graves disease. Germline V CDR1 and CDR2: LGHDT, YNNKEL (reference sequence). Trimming stripped 0 bases from V and 4 bases from J, with 12 bases between. The CDR3 loop spans 15 amino acids. With iRepertoire HTBI primers and Arm-PCR of CDR3 regions, TCR beta libraries were built. One entry per CDR3 protein results from TCRdb running MiXCR on the multiplex PCR reads. Seen here are about 400,000 distinct CDR3 sequences, less than 25% observed once, and the top ten hold about a fifth. Documented time point: persistent/refractory GD, antithyroid drugs over 5 years with positive TRAb. Making the TCR library involved RNA that had been extracted from PBMCs. Graves' disease diagnosis followed American Thyroid Association guidelines.

The receptor was derived from a female donor with Graves disease. Here the sequenced sample was peripheral blood mononuclear cells (PBMCs), taken when the disease was refractory, from a patient treated with antithyroid drugs. V gene TRBV3-1 combines with J gene TRBJ1-1; D not resolved. The CDR3 DNA is TGTGCCAGCAGCCAAGACTGGGATCGAGGCACTGAAGCTTTCTTT. This sequence encodes CASSQDWDRGTEAFF.